This T cell receptor (beta chain) was identified in a study of cytomegalovirus exposure and HLA in healthy donors. Study at large: Earlier results showed almost 120 million unique TCR beta sequences derived from around 170 million T cells. Findings of the study overall: Earlier results showed most TCR beta V segments being productive about 87% or about 30% of the time. In vitro testing confirmed three CMV-associated chains as specific for CMV antigens. Later analysis demonstrated an association between a missense DCLRE1C variant and TCR beta V- and J-gene trimming.

PCR involved 60 Vbeta and 13 Jbeta primers. This table comes from immunoSEQ multiplex PCR, and its TCRdb copy is limited to in-frame clones, with some not included. The profile shows approximately 100,000 clones, approximately 68% of them singletons. A remark on this clone: The antigen is unknown.

This CDR3 contains 12 residues. Germline values: CDR1 MDHEN, CDR2 SYDVKM. Between the trimmed V and J ends, which lost 2 bases and 3 bases, there was a span of 5 bases. Sequenced input: PBMCs. The chain couples TRBV28 to TRBJ2-7; D remains unclear. The TCR was taken from a woman aged 18-29 years in good health and CMV-seropositive. The CDR3 coding sequence is TGTGCCAGCAGTTTAAACTTCTACGAGCAGTACTTC. It is translated as CASSLNFYEQYF.